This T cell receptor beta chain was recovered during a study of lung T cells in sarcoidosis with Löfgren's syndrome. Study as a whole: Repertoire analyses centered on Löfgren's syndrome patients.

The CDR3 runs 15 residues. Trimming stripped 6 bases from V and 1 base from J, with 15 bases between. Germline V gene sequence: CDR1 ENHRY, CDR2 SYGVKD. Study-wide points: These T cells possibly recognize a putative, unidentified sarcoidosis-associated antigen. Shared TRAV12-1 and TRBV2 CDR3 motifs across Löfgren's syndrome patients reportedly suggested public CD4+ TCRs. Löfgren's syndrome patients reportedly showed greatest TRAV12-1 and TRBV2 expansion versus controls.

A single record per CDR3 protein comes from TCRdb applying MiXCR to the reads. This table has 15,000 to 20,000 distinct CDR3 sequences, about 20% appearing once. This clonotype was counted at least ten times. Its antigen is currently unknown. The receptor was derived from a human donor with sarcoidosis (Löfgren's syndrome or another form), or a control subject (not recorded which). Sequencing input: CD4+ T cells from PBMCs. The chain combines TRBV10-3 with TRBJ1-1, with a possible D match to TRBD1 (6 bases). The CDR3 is CAISQGGGRNTEAFF. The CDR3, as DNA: TGTGCCATCAGCCAAGGGGGGGGTAGGAACACTGAAGCTTTCTTT.